This entry features one T cell receptor beta chain sequence. Assay: immunoSEQ multiplex PCR; the TCRdb copy retains only in-frame clones and omits some. This repertoire shows 200,000 or so clones, approximately 89% found once; its top ten account for around 2.5%. This sample is part of a study of blood T cell repertoires in COVID-19. At the level of the study: The United States, Italy and Spain provided the acute and convalescent COVID-19 samples.

This CDR3 contains 17 residues. V was trimmed by 3 bases and J by 6 bases, leaving 23 bases between them. The germline CDR1 and CDR2 sequences are MDHEN and SYDVKM. The chain recombines TRBV28 with TRBJ1-1; D call uncertain. Sequences were obtained from PBMCs or T cells enriched from blood (not recorded which). The sequence was collected from a woman aged 40-49 years with acute COVID-19. DNA of the CDR3: TGTGCCAGCAGTTTGTTGTTCGGGAGTTCTGGGCTATCTGAAGCTTTCTTT. It translates to CASSLLFGSSGLSEAFF.